Listed here are 13 T cell receptor beta chains from one sample, sequenced in a study of T cell clones after liver transplantation. Here immunoSEQ multiplex PCR was the method, and the copy in TCRdb shows in-frame clones only, minus some. Among 95,000 to 110,000 clones, roughly four fifths were seen once, and the ten largest hold roughly 3.1%. This sample comprised CD4+ T cells from blood, obtained around 50 months after liver transplant. These TCRs come from a human patient who received a liver transplant. The T cells may come from the graft donor.

This rearrangement joins TRBV29-1 to TRBJ1-5, with a possible D match to TRBD1 (5 bases). With 4 bases removed from V and 0 bases from J, the gap between germline ends came to 13 bases. Germline CDR1 reads SQVTM; CDR2 reads ANQGSEA. The length of the CDR3 is 15 residues. The DNA of the CDR3 is TGCAGCGTTGCCCCCTCGGGGGGTAGCAATCAGCCCCAGCATTTT. Translation: CSVAPSGGSNQPQHF.

This chain joins TRBV19 and TRBJ2-2; D not resolved. V dropped 3 bases and J dropped 1 base, with 21 bases sitting between them. This CDR3 comprises 19 residues. In germline, CDR1 is LNHDA, CDR2 SQIVND (reference sequence). The CDR3 DNA reads TGTGCCAGTAGTATGGAGATAGCCCCCCGTCACTTGAACACCGGGGAGCTGTTTTTT. It yields the protein CASSMEIAPRHLNTGELFF.

CDR3 in amino acids: CASSFVSGRVGETQYF. The CDR3, as DNA: TGTGCCAGCAGTTTCGTGTCCGGGAGGGTAGGAGAGACCCAGTACTTC. This rearrangement joins TRBV28 to TRBJ2-5, with 8 bases matching TRBD2. CDR3 size: 16 residues. Germline V lookup: CDR1 MDHEN, CDR2 SYDVKM. The ends lost 3 bases at V and 4 bases at J; junction bases unmatched: 10.

The gene calls are TRBV7-3 and TRBJ2-5; 9 bases agree with TRBD1. Trimming took 4 bases from V and 5 from J; bases not matched to a gene: 8. The CDR3 is 15 amino acids. CDR1 is SGHTA, CDR2 FQGTGA, per germline. In nucleotides, the CDR3 is TGTGCCAGCAGCTATGCCGGGACAGGGAAGGAGACCCAGTACTTC. It codes for CASSYAGTGKETQYF.

The chain combines TRBV5-8 with TRBJ2-1; 8 bases are a match to TRBD2. Trimming took 1 base from V and 8 from J; bases not matched to a gene: 2. The CDR3 has 13 amino acids. Germline CDR1 SGHTS, CDR2 YDEGEE. CDR3 sequence (DNA): TGTGCCAGCAGCTTGCGGACTAGCCATGAGCAGTTCTTC. Its protein product is CASSLRTSHEQFF.

The gene calls are TRBV7-9 and TRBJ1-1, with 7 bases identical to TRBD1. V lost 4 bases to trimming and J lost 9 bases; unmatched junction nucleotides: 11. Germline V gives CDR1 SEHNR, CDR2 FQNEAQ (reference sequence). The CDR3 has 14 amino acids. The CDR3 spells CASSSTTGVMKAFF. CDR3 bases: TGTGCCAGCAGCTCTACTACAGGGGTAATGAAAGCTTTCTTT.

This sequence joins TRBV7-2 and TRBJ2-1; 8 positions agree with TRBD2. The V segment lost 5 bases and the J segment 1 base; nucleotides outside the gene matches: 10. CDR1 SGHTA and CDR2 FQGNSA come from the germline V gene. The CDR3 runs to 17 residues. CDR3 sequence reads: CASSNPGGGLSYNEQFF. The CDR3 DNA follows: TGTGCCAGCAGCAACCCCGGCGGGGGGCTTTCCTACAATGAGCAGTTCTTC.

The V and J genes are TRBV2 and TRBJ2-4; D is unclear. The CDR3 runs 16 residues. V dropped 3 bases and J dropped 3 bases, with 15 bases sitting between them. The germline V gene encodes CDR1 SNHLY and CDR2 FYNNEI. The CDR3 nucleotides read TGTGCCAGCAGTGACTTTTACCCGGGCGGCAAAAACATTCAGTACTTC. It codes for CASSDFYPGGKNIQYF.

This chain links TRBV6-1 with TRBJ1-2; possible D gene TRBD1, 5 bases. This CDR3 region has 16 residues. The ends were cut back, 1 base at V and 8 bases at J, with 20 bases in the middle. Per the germline V gene, CDR1 is MNHNS and CDR2 is SASEGT. The CDR3 sequence: CASSEEAGTGSWGYTF. CDR3 in DNA: TGTGCCAGCAGTGAAGAGGCAGGGACGGGCTCTTGGGGCTACACCTTC.

V usage is TRBV18 and J usage is TRBJ2-7; D might be TRBD1 (7 bases). V gave up 3 bases and J gave up 0 bases, with 12 bases separating them. This CDR3 spans 15 amino acids. In germline, CDR1 is KGHSH, CDR2 LQKENI. The CDR3 reads CASSPAGGSSYEQYF. The CDR3 nucleotides read TGTGCCAGCTCACCGGCAGGGGGGAGCTCCTACGAGCAGTACTTC.

The J gene is TRBJ1-6, the V gene TRBV18, with D possibly being TRBD1 (5 bases). Trimming cost V 2 bases and J 7 bases, with 12 bases left between them. Germline V lookup: CDR1 KGHSH, CDR2 LQKENI. The CDR3 totals 15 residues. CDR3 region: CASSPTGTENSPLHF. The CDR3 nucleotides are TGTGCCAGCTCACCAACCGGGACTGAGAATTCACCCCTCCACTTT.

The chain employs TRBV30 and TRBJ2-3; 11 positions agree with TRBD1. V lost 2 bases and J lost 3; bases outside the gene matches: 7. The CDR3 sequence is 16 residues long. The V gene's germline CDR1 is GTSNPN and CDR2 SVGIG (reference sequence). The CDR3 nucleotides are TGTGCCTGGAGTAGGGGAGGGACAGGGGGTACAGATACGCAGTATTTT. It is translated as CAWSRGGTGGTDTQYF.

The rearrangement uses TRBV29-1 and TRBJ1-3, with D unresolved. Trimming left V 2 bases short and J 1 base short, with 3 bases between. From germline, CDR1 is SQVTM and CDR2 ANQGSEA. This CDR3 is built from 12 residues. CDR3 residues: CSVESSGNTIYF. CDR3 DNA sequence: TGCAGCGTTGAAAGTTCTGGAAACACCATATATTTT.